This T cell receptor beta chain derives from a study of response to subunit inactivated influenza vaccine. Study-wide results and limits: A suggestion made by the authors is that each seasonal influenza vaccination recruits few new T cells.

Notes on this clonotype: Its specificity is not known.

TCRdb used MiXCR to reprocess the RT-PCR reads, holding one entry per CDR3 protein. Found here are under 950,000 distinct CDR3 sequences, less than 25% of them singletons; the top ten hold about 9.4%. CDR3 size: 14 residues. Trimming took off 6 bases at V and 0 bases at J, with 12 bases between the two ends. CDR1 and CDR2 from the germline V gene are DFQATT and SNEGSKA (reference sequence). The sequence came from a man in his fifties who received an inactivated influenza vaccine. Source: PBMCs from blood, taken around 5 days after vaccination. The V and J genes are TRBV20-1 and TRBJ1-5; D possibly corresponds to TRBD1 (6 bases). CDR3 nucleotide sequence: TGCAGTGCCAATAGGGGGTATAGCAATCAGCCCCAGCATTTT. It is translated as CSANRGYSNQPQHF.